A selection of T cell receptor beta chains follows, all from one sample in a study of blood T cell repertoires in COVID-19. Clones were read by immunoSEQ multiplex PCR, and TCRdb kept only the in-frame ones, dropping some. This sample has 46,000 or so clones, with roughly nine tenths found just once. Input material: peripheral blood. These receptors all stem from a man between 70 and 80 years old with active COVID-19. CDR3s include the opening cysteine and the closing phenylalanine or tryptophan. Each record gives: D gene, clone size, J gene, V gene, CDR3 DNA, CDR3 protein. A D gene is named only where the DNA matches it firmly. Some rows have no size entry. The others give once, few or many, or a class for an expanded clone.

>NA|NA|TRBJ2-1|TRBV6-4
TGTGCCAGCAGTGACACGGACAGCTCCTACAATGAGCAGTTCTTC
CASSDTDSSYNEQFF
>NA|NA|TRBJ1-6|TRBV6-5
TGTGCCAGCAGCATAGACAGAAACGGTGATTCACCCCTCCACTTT
CASSIDRNGDSPLHF
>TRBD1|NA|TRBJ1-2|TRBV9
TGTGCCAGCAGCGTAGGCGACAGGGCGAACTATGGCTACACCTTC
CASSVGDRANYGYTF
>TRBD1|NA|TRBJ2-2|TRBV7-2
TGTGCCAGCAGCTTAAGGGGACAGGGCCCGACCGGGGAGCTGTTTTTT
CASSLRGQGPTGELFF
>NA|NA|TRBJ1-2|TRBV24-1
TGTGCCACCAGTGATGTGGGGGCGAGTGGCTACACCTTC
CATSDVGASGYTF
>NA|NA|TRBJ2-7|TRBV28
TGTGCCAGCAGATCCCCCGACAGACCGGACTACGAGCAGTACTTC
CASRSPDRPDYEQYF
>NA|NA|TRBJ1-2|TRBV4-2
TGTGCCAGCAGGGACACGGCGTGGAATGCTGACTACACCTTC
CASRDTAWNADYTF
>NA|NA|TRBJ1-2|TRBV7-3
TGTGCCAGCAGCTACCCCAGGGTGACTAACTATGGCTACACCTTC
CASSYPRVTNYGYTF
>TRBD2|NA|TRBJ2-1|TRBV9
TGTGCCAGCAGCGGCCTTAGCGGGAGTCTCGCCAATGAGCAGTTCTTC
CASSGLSGSLANEQFF
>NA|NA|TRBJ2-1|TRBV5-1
TGCGCCAGCAGCTCACAGGGTACCTCCTACAATGAGCAGTTCTTC
CASSSQGTSYNEQFF
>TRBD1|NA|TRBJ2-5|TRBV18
TGTGCCAGCTCACAACCCTCGGGACAGCAAGAGACCCAGTACTTC
CASSQPSGQQETQYF
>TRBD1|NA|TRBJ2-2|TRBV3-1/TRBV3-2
TGTGCCAGCAGCCATGATGGGGACAGGTTTAACACCGGGGAGCTGTTCTTT
CASSHDGDRFNTGELFF
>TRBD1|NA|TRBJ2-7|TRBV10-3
TGTGCCATCAGTACACCGGGACAGGGGGCTTCCGAGCAGTACTTC
CAISTPGQGASEQYF
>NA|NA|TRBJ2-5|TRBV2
TGTGCCAGCAGTGACGGGGTCCGTACGGTTAGAGAGACCCAGTACTTC
CASSDGVRTVRETQYF
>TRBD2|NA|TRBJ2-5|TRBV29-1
TGCAGCGTTGCCCTAGCGGGGACTCAAGAGACCCAGTACTTC
CSVALAGTQETQYF
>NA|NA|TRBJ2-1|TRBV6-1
TGTGCCAGCAGTGAAGCGATCGGGAAACTTGAGCAGTTCTTC
CASSEAIGKLEQFF
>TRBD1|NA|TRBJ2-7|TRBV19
TGTGCCAGTAGTTCGGCAGGGGGCCACGAGCAGTACTTC
CASSSAGGHEQYF
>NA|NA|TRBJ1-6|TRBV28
TGTGCCAGCAGTTTTGGGGCGGGGAGGCAAAGCTCCTATAATTCACCCCTCCACTTT
CASSFGAGRQSSYNSPLHF
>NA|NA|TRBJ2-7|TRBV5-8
TGTGCCAGCAGCCCTGACAGACTCTCCTACGAGCAGTACTTC
CASSPDRLSYEQYF
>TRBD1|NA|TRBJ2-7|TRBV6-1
TGTGCCAGCAGTGAGCCGGGACAGGACTACGAGCAGTACTTC
CASSEPGQDYEQYF
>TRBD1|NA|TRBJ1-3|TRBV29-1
TGCAGCGTTGTTTCAAGGACAGGGCGGTCTGGAAACACCATATATTTT
CSVVSRTGRSGNTIYF
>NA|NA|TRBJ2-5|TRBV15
TGTGCCACCAGCAGAGATGGACATTCCCAAGAGACCCAGTACTTC
CATSRDGHSQETQYF
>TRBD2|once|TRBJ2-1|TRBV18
TGTGCCAGCTCACCACGGTTGGCGGGAGGGTCCTACAATGAGCAGTTCTTC
CASSPRLAGGSYNEQFF
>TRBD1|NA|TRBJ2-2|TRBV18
TGTGCCAGCTCACCGCTTCAACAGGGGGCGCCCGGGGAGCTGTTTTTT
CASSPLQQGAPGELFF
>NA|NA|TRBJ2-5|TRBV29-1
NA
CSVDFRGAGWSQYF
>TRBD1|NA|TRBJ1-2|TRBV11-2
TGTGCCAGCAGCTTAATAGGGGGCCACTATGGCTACACCTTC
CASSLIGGHYGYTF
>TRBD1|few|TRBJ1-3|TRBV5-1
TGCGCCAGCAGCCTAACGACAGGGGCTGCTGGAAACACCATATATTTT
CASSLTTGAAGNTIYF
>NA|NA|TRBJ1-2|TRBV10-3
TGTGCCATCACAGGGTTCACTAACTATGGCTACACCTTC
CAITGFTNYGYTF
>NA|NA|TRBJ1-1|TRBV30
TGTGCCTGGAGCCTACGGGGGGCTTCTACTGAAGCTTTCTTT
CAWSLRGASTEAFF
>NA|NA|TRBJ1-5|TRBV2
TGTGCCAGCGCCCGACACGTAAATAGCAATCAGCCCCAGCATTTT
CASARHVNSNQPQHF
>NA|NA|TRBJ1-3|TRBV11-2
TGTGCCAGCAGCTCGCGATACTCTGGAAACACCATATATTTT
CASSSRYSGNTIYF
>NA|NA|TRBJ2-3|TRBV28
TGTGCCAGCAGTTTACTCCAGACAGATACGCAGTATTTT
CASSLLQTDTQYF
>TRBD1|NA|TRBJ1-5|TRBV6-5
TGTGCCAGCAGTTACTCACAGGGGGGTGGTCAGCCCCAGCATTTT
CASSYSQGGGQPQHF
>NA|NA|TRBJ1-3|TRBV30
TGTGCCTGGAGTGTACAGGGCCTCTTCTCTGGAAACACCATATATTTT
CAWSVQGLFSGNTIYF
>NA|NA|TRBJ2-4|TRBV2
TGTGCCAGAGTAACGGCGGAAAGCATTCAGTACTTC
CARVTAESIQYF
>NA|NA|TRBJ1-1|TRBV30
TGTGCCTGGAGGGGGGCCAGGCCAAACACTGAAGCTTTCTTT
CAWRGARPNTEAFF
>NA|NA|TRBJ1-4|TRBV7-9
TGTGCCAGCAGTGTACAGACAACTAATGAAAAACTGTTTTTT
CASSVQTTNEKLFF
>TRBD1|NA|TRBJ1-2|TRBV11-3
TGTGCCAGCAGCTACCGGACAGGGGGGGACAATAACTATGGCTACACCTTC
CASSYRTGGDNNYGYTF
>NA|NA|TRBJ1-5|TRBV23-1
TGCGCCAGCACCCTAGCGGAGGACCCTGGGTTTTGCAATCAGCCCCAGCATTTT
CASTLAEDPGFCNQPQHF
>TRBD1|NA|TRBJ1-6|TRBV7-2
TGTGCCAGCAGCCCCCGCCTTGGGACAGGCTATTCACCCCTCCACTTT
CASSPRLGTGYSPLHF
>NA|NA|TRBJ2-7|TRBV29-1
TGCAGCGTCATGAAGGGCAGGGCCCACGAGCAGTACTTC
CSVMKGRAHEQYF
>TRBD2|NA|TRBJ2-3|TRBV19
TGTGCCTCCGAGGGACTAGCGGGACGCACAGATACGCAGTATTTT
CASEGLAGRTDTQYF
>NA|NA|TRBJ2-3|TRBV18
TGTGCCAGCTTAGGAGGCCTACAGGGAACAGATACGCAGTATTTT
CASLGGLQGTDTQYF
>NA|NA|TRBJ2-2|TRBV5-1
TGCGCCAGCACCCCCAGCGGTAAGGGGAACACCGGGGAGCTGTTTTTT
CASTPSGKGNTGELFF
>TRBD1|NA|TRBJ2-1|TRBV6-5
TGTGCCAGCACTAAGACAGGGGGTCCCTACAATGAGCAGTTCTTC
CASTKTGGPYNEQFF
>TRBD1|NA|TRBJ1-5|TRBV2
TGTGCCAGCAGTCCGGACAGGGGAAGCAATCAGCCCCAGCATTTT
CASSPDRGSNQPQHF
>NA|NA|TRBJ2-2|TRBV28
TGTGCCAGCATTCGAGGGAACACCGGGGAGCTGTTTTTT
CASIRGNTGELFF